Shown below are 7 T cell receptor beta chains from a single sample sequenced in a study of T cell changes during pregnancy in multiple sclerosis. Measured with immunoSEQ multiplex PCR; TCRdb has only the in-frame clones, and not every one. The sample has about 31,000 clones, 85% to 90% seen once. The specimen comprised CD4+ T cells from peripheral blood mononuclear cells, sampled in the first trimester of pregnancy. The source of these receptors is a female donor in good health, enrolled as a control in a pregnancy study.

CDR3 protein: CASSLRLAGAGETQYF. Here the CDR3 DNA reads TGTGCCAGCAGCCTCCGACTAGCGGGGGCGGGGGAGACCCAGTACTTC. J is TRBJ2-5 and V is TRBV5-4; the match to TRBD2 covers 12 bases. The length of the CDR3 is 16 residues. V lost 4 bases to trimming and J lost 5 bases; unmatched junction nucleotides: 9. Germline assignment: CDR1 SGHNT and CDR2 YYREEE (reference sequence).

V gene TRBV4-3 combines with J gene TRBJ2-2, with D unclear. Germline CDR1 is LGHNA and CDR2 is YSLEER. V was pared by 4 bases and J by 6 bases, with 12 bases between. The CDR3 totals 14 residues. The CDR3 coding sequence is TGCGCCAGCAGCCCAGGATGGATCCCCGGGGAGCTGTTTTTT. Translated: CASSPGWIPGELFF.

The chain recombines TRBV27 with TRBJ2-5; D is perhaps TRBD2 (6 bases). CDR1 MNHEY and CDR2 SMNVEV come from the germline V gene (reference sequence). CDR3 length: 17 residues. V dropped 0 bases and J dropped 7 bases, with 21 bases sitting between them. The CDR3 protein is CASSLSWGLDVPRTQYF. In nucleotides, the CDR3 is TGTGCCAGCAGTTTATCGTGGGGACTGGACGTCCCTAGGACCCAGTACTTC.

The V call is TRBV6-5, the J call TRBJ2-3; maybe TRBD1 (6 bases). V was trimmed by 0 bases and J by 4 bases, leaving 14 bases between them. The CDR3 loop spans 16 amino acids. Germline V gene lookup returns CDR1 MNHEY and CDR2 SVGAGI. The CDR3: CASSYSRTAEADTQYF. DNA for the CDR3: TGTGCCAGCAGTTACTCGAGGACAGCCGAGGCAGATACGCAGTATTTT.

The chain joins TRBV7-3 to TRBJ2-4; 10 bases map to TRBD2. Trimming cost V 6 bases and J 7 bases; bases outside gene matches: 6. CDR3 length: 14 residues. Germline-derived CDR1 and CDR2 are SGHTA and FQGTGA. CDR3 protein: CASSSSGGVNIQYF. The CDR3 DNA is TGTGCCAGCAGTTCCAGCGGGGGGGTGAACATTCAGTACTTC.

This chain connects TRBV4-1 to TRBJ2-5, with D possibly matching TRBD2 (6 bases). Trimming removed 4 bases from V and 4 bases from J, with 13 bases in between. Germline V CDR1 and CDR2: MGHRA, YSYEKL. This CDR3 spans 14 amino acids. The CDR3 sequence is CASSPHAGRETQYF. The CDR3 nucleotides read TGCGCCAGCAGCCCCCATGCCGGGAGAGAGACCCAGTACTTC.

The chain employs TRBV19 and TRBJ1-6; D possibly corresponds to TRBD1 (5 bases). Trimming shortened V by 5 bases and J by 8 bases, and 16 bases separated the two germline ends. CDR1 is LNHDA, CDR2 SQIVND, per germline (reference sequence). This CDR3 has 15 amino acids. CDR3 DNA: TGTGCCAGTAGTCCCCAGGGCCCTCGCTATTCACCCCTCCACTTT. It is translated as CASSPQGPRYSPLHF.